This T cell receptor (beta chain) comes out of a study of spatial heterogeneity in lung cancer (dated by TCRdb to 2018 to 2020). About the study as a whole: Beta-chain transcripts were consistently detected in greater numbers than alpha-chain transcripts, which likely reflects a higher abundance of beta-chain transcripts. In the raw uncorrected reads, each unique combination of TCR and UMI appeared more than ten times on average. TCR alpha and beta repertoires were quantitatively compared across multiple tumor regions, matched nontumor lung and blood in non-small cell lung cancer. The study linked features of the TCR repertoire to counts of nonsynonymous mutations, which were determined by whole-exome sequencing of tumor tissue. Both alpha and beta chains were TCR-sequenced in samples taken at surgery, namely 220 tumor regions, around 64 matched nontumor lung samples and 45 to 60 PBMC samples. Broad study findings and their caveats: Additional single-cell paired TCR alpha and beta sequencing was considered necessary to confirm, at a functional level, the hypothesis that regional TCRs recognize regional mutations.

Judged by its sample share, this clonotype qualifies as medium-sized (0.01 to 0.1%). No cognate antigen has been identified for it. One base away there is no much larger clone; base qualities are not given. Little can be read into the size of this beta chain, an off-target read in a library designed for alpha chains. Library preparation used 5' RACE. Instrument on record: NextSeq 500. To allow correction of PCR and sequencing errors, the TCR library protocol tagged every TCR cDNA molecule with a unique molecular identifier. Per the authors' processing: TCR identification, UMI-based error correction and CDR3 extraction were all carried out with Decombinator tools. Expanded TCRs were defined as those above a frequency of 2 per 1,000, corresponding to the top 1% of the tumor frequency distribution. Renyi diversity was calculated using the R vegan package after each repertoire was subsampled 100 times to 5,000 TCRs. CDR3 similarity networks were built from amino acid triplet string-kernel similarity, connecting CDR3s with pairwise similarity above 0.82. TCRdb redid the processing of the public reads, applying fastp at Q25 and MiXCR, and retained in-frame beta chains. CDR3 protein duplicates are merged, each entry listing the most common genes and DNA. The V and J calls and clone size come from TCRdb's table, not from the authors' own analysis. This sample lists 7,000 or so distinct CDR3 sequences; 4.5% to 7% were detected once. Roughly 10% of the sample is taken by the ten largest.

Reading the germline V gene (reference sequence) gives CDR1 MNHEY and CDR2 SMNVEV. Trimming takes 3 bases from V and 7 bases from J, and the germline ends sit 23 bases apart. Its CDR3 holds 17 amino acids, cysteine through phenylalanine. Only CDR3 DNA is held: 51 bases, read in frame from base 1. The time point label for this specimen denotes: sample taken at primary tumor resection. For TCR sequencing, whole RNA was extracted from tumor and nontumor lung tissue, or from cryopreserved PBMC samples, and no cell sorting was done. Donors were 72 patients with early-stage, untreated non-small cell lung cancer from the lung TRACERx cohort. Only patients for whom sufficient RNA was available from at least two tumor regions were selected for TCR sequencing. A lung pathologist reviewed the tumor and adjacent nontumor lung specimens before the specimens were selected.

The sample consisted of normal lung tissue next to the tumor, taken at surgery. This receptor was identified in a female donor with early-stage non-small cell lung cancer. This chain is built from TRBV27 and TRBJ2-3, and TRBD1 may be the D gene, going by 6 matching bases. The nucleotide sequence reads as follows: TGTGCCAGCAGTTTGACAGGTGTCGGGCTCTTAGGGTATACGCAGTATTTT. This codes for CASSLTGVGLLGYTQYF.